This T cell receptor beta chain was recovered during a study of CD8+ T cells in alopecia areata. The CDR3 has 14 amino acids. Germline V gene sequence: CDR1 MGHDK, CDR2 SYGVNS. Trimming shortened V by 3 bases and J by 4 bases, and 9 bases separated the two germline ends. This sample's treatment: oral pan-JAK inhibitor, 5-10 mg twice daily. Reverse transcribed after extraction, RNA yielded cDNA as the sequencing template. Profiled with immunoSEQ multiplex PCR; TCRdb holds only in-frame clones, not every one. The table shows about 220,000 clones, with more than 45% occurring only once. The J gene is TRBJ2-2, the V gene TRBV25-1; no clear D. Here the sequenced sample was CD4+ T cells sorted from blood, taken at week 4, from a patient treated with tofacitinib. This sequence originates from a human donor with alopecia areata. CDR3 sequence reads: CASSEKGATGELFF. DNA of the CDR3: TGTGCCAGCAGTGAGAAGGGTGCCACCGGGGAGCTGTTTTTT.